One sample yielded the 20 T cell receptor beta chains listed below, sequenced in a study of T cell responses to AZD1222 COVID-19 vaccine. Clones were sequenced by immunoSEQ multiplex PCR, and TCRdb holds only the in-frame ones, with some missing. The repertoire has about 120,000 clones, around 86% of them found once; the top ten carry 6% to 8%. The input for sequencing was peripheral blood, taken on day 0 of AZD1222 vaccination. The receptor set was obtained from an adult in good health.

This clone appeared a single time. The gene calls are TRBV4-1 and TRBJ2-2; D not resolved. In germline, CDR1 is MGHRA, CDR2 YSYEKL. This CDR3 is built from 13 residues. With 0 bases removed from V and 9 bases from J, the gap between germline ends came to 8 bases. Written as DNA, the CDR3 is TGCGCCAGCAGCCAAGATTTGGGTAGGGAGCTGTTTTTT. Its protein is CASSQDLGRELFF.

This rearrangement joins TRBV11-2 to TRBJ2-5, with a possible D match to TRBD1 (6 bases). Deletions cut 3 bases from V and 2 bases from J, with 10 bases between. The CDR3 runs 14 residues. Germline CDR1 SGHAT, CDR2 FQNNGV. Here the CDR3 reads CASSFNTGQETQYF. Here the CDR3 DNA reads TGTGCCAGCAGCTTTAACACAGGGCAAGAGACCCAGTACTTC.

CDR3 DNA: TGTGCCAGTAGTACCCCCAGTACGGGTAACTATGGCTACACCTTC. Translation gives CASSTPSTGNYGYTF. The chain has TRBV19 and TRBJ1-2, with D hard to call. The length of the CDR3 is 15 residues. The V end was cut by 4 bases, the J end by 1 base, with 13 bases between. Germline values: CDR1 LNHDA, CDR2 SQIVND (reference sequence).

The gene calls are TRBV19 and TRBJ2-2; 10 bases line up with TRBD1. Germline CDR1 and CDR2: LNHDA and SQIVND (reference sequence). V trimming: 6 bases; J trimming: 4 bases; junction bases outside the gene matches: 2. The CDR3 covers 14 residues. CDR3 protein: CASRGQGSTGELFF. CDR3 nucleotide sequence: TGTGCCAGTAGGGGACAGGGGAGCACCGGGGAGCTGTTTTTT.

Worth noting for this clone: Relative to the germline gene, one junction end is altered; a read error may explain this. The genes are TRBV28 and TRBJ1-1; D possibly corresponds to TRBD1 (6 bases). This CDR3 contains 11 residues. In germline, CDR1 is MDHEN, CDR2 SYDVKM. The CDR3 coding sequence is TGTGCCAGCAGTCTGGGGGCGGTCGAGACTTTT. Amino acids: CASSLGAVETF.

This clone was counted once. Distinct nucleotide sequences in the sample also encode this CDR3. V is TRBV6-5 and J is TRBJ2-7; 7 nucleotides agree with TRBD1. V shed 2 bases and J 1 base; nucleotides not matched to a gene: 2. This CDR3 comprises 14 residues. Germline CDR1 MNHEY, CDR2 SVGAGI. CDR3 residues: CASSYRDSSYEQYF. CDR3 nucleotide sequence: TGTGCCAGCAGTTACCGGGACAGTTCCTACGAGCAGTACTTC.

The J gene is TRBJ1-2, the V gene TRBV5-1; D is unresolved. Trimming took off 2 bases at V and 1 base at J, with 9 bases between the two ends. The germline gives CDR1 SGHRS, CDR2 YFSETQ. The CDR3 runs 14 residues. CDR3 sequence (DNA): TGCGCCAGCAGCTTTACTACAAATAACTATGGCTACACCTTC. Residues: CASSFTTNNYGYTF.

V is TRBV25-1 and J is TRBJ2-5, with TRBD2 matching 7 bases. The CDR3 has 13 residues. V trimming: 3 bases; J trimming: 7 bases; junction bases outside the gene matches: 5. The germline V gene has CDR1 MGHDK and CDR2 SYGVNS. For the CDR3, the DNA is TGTGCCAGCAGTGAGACTAGCTACGGGACCCAGTACTTC. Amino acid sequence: CASSETSYGTQYF.

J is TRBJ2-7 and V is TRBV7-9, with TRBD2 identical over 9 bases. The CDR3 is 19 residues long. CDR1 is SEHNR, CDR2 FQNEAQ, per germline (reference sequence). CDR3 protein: CAPSLRDKGGLAKNYEQYF. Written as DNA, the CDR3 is TGTGCACCCAGCCTCCGGGACAAGGGAGGACTAGCGAAGAACTACGAGCAGTACTTC.

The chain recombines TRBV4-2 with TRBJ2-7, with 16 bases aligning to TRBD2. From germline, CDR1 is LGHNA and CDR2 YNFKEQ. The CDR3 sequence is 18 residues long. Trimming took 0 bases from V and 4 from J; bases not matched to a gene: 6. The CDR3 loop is CASSQDRGLAGGSYEQYF. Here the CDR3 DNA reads TGTGCCAGCAGCCAAGATAGGGGACTAGCGGGAGGGTCGTACGAGCAGTACTTC.

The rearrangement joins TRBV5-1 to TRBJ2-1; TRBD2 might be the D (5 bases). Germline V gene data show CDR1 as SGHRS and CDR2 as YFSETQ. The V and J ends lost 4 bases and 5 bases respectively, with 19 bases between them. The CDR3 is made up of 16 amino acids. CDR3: CASSGARGPPDNEQFF. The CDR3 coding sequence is TGCGCCAGCAGCGGCGCCCGAGGGCCCCCAGACAATGAGCAGTTCTTC.

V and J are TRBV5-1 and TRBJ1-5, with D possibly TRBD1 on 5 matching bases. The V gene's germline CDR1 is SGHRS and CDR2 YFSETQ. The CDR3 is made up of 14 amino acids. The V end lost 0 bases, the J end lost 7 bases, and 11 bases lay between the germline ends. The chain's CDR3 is CASSLGQGGQPQHF. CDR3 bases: TGCGCCAGCAGCTTGGGCCAGGGAGGCCAGCCCCAGCATTTT.

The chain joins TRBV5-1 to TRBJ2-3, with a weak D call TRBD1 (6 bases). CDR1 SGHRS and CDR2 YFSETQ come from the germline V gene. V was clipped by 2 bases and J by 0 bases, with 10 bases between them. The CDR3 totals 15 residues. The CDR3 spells CASSFQGSSTDTQYF. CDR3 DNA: TGCGCCAGCAGCTTCCAGGGGTCTAGCACAGATACGCAGTATTTT.

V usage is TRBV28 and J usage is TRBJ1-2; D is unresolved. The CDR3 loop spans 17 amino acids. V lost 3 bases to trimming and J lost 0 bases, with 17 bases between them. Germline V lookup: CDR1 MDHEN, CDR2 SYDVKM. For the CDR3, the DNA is TGTGCCAGCAGTTTCCAAACCATCCCGTTAGCTAACTATGGCTACACCTTC. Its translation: CASSFQTIPLANYGYTF.

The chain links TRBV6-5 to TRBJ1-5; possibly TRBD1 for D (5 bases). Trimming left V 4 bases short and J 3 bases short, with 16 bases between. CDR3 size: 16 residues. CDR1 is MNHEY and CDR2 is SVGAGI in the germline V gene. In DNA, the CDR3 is TGTGCCAGCAGTTCTCGTTTAGACAGATACAATCAGCCCCAGCATTTT. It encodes CASSSRLDRYNQPQHF.

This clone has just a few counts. The CDR3 coding sequence is TGTGCCAGCAGCTTCGGGCAGAGCACAGATACGCAGTATTTT. Translating gives CASSFGQSTDTQYF. The V gene is TRBV7-9, the J gene TRBJ2-3, with no clear D. This CDR3 is 14 amino acids long. CDR1 SEHNR and CDR2 FQNEAQ come from the germline V gene (reference sequence). V lost 3 bases and J 0 bases, leaving 7 bases between the germline ends.

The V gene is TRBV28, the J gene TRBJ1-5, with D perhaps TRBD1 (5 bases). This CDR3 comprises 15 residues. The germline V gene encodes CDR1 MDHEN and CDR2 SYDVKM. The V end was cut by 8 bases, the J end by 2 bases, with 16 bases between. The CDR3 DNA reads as TGTGCCAGCCGCCTGGGGCAGGGCGGCAATCAGCCCCAGCATTTT. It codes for CASRLGQGGNQPQHF.

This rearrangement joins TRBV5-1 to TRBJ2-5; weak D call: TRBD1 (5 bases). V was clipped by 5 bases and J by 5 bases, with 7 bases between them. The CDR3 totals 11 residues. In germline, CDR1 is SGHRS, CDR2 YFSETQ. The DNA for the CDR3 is TGCGCCAGCAGGGGGCTGGAGACCCAGTACTTC. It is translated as CASRGLETQYF. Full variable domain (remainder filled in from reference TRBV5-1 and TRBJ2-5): KAGVTQTPRYLIKTRGQQVTLSCSPISGHRSVSWYQQTPGQGLQFLFEYFSETQRNKGNFPGRFSGRQFSNSRSEMNVSTLELGDSALYLCASRGLETQYFGPGTRLLVL.

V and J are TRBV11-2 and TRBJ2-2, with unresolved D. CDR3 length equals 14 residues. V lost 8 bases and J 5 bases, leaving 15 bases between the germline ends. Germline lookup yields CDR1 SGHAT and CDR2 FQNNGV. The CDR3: CASSKKMGTGELFF. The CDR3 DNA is TGTGCCAGCTCTAAAAAGATGGGGACCGGGGAGCTGTTTTTT.

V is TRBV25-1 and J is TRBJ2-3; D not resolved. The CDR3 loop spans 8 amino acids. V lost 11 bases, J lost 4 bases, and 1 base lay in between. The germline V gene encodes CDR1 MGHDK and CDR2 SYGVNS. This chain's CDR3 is CASDTQYF. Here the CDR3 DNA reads TGTGCCTCAGATACGCAGTATTTT.